This T cell receptor beta chain is from a study of blood T cell repertoires in COVID-19. Overall study: Sources were T cells, B-cell-depleted T cells, or PBMCs; the material itself was cDNA or gDNA.

CDR1 SGHDT and CDR2 YYEEEE come from the germline V gene. CDR3 length: 14 amino acids. J gave up 0 bases and V 9 bases, and 8 bases lay outside the gene matches. The method was immunoSEQ multiplex PCR; TCRdb's version includes in-frame clones alone and lacks a portion of them. The top ten clones hold less than 9.5% of a sample with about 310,000 clones, 80% to 90% of them seen once. The chain couples TRBV5-6 to TRBJ2-7, with 8 nucleotides matching TRBD1. The sequencing input was peripheral blood. This clonotype originated in a woman in her 50s who had recovered from COVID-19. CDR3 region: CATSRQGSSYEQYF. The CDR3 DNA is TGTGCCACCTCCCGACAGGGGAGCTCCTACGAGCAGTACTTC.